These T cell receptor beta chains were read from a single sample in a study of blood T cell repertoires in COVID-19. TCRdb's copy holds only in-frame clones and misses some; the assay was immunoSEQ multiplex PCR. The data show around 46,000 clones, 85% to 90% seen once. The sample taken for sequencing was peripheral blood. These receptors were taken from a human donor in a cohort sampled during active COVID-19. CDR3s include the opening cysteine and the closing phenylalanine or tryptophan. The order of the fields is V gene, J gene, CDR3 protein.

TRBV2	TRBJ1-2	CASRQANYGYTF
TRBV5-5	TRBJ1-2	CASSPPGANGYTF
TRBV20-1	TRBJ2-7	CSALDRGQINF
TRBV6-5	TRBJ1-1	CASSYSAGVTEAFF
TRBV9	TRBJ2-3	CASSVGGGYTDTQYF
TRBV24-1	TRBJ2-7	CATSDLPLRQINSYEQYF
TRBV28	TRBJ2-7	CASRRDRGFSYEQYF
TRBV5-4	TRBJ1-2	CASSKGTGPPNYGYTF
TRBV6-5	TRBJ2-7	CASRGTSGSGEYF
TRBV3-1/TRBV3-2	TRBJ2-1	CASSQVIGVAGGNEQFF
TRBV9	TRBJ1-2	CASSVGQGAWRNYGYTF
TRBV6-6	TRBJ2-5	CASSPWDRGSQETQYF
TRBV19	TRBJ1-2	CASSIVGQGRSGYTF
TRBV19	TRBJ2-7	CASSNSIMSYEQYF
TRBV6-5	TRBJ1-2	CASTTGTGHGYTF
TRBV7-6	TRBJ2-2	CASSFSTGLNTGELFF
TRBV11-2	TRBJ2-1	CASSASGFDNEQFF
TRBV6-5	TRBJ2-2	CASNRGGNTGELFF
TRBV10-2	TRBJ2-7	CASSESGIGTGSYEQYF
TRBV25-1	TRBJ1-2	CASSEAGTGGGYTF
TRBV7-9	TRBJ2-1	CASSLALGLVDYNEQFF
TRBV5-1	TRBJ1-2	CASSKQPNYGYTF
TRBV21-1	TRBJ2-7	CASSKGATSDNRVGRYEQYF
TRBV18	TRBJ2-2	CASSPGTKNTGELFF
TRBV28	TRBJ2-1	CASSVLAGLGNEQFF
TRBV10-3	TRBJ2-7	CAISESSGRAVGQYF
TRBV5-1	TRBJ1-6	CASSLVGQGSPLHF
TRBV5-1	TRBJ1-4	CASSDGTGLNEGLFF
TRBV5-1	TRBJ2-7	CASSYEDSSYEQYF
TRBV28	TRBJ2-7	CASSYRGYEQYF
TRBV5-6	TRBJ1-2	CASRRRTGTNYGYTF
TRBV9	TRBJ2-7	CASSVGAGPQYEQYF
TRBV19	TRBJ2-3	CASGTGQGAQYF
TRBV7-6	TRBJ2-7	CASSLALDRASYEQYF
TRBV7-9	TRBJ2-7	CATHTPGDIGYEQYF
TRBV5-1	TRBJ1-1	CASSPGTQNTEAFF
TRBV7-9	TRBJ2-1	CASSAPSSGGAAEQFF
TRBV10-3	TRBJ2-1	CAISELAGAPNEQFF
TRBV5-6	TRBJ2-3	CASSRNRGIEADTQYF
TRBV4-1	TRBJ2-3	CASSQVSSRGGTDTQYF
TRBV7-9	TRBJ1-4	CASSPRRGALTNEKLFF
TRBV11-2	TRBJ1-6	CASSKTDTYNSPLHF
TRBV2	TRBJ2-7	CASTRLTGDEQYF
TRBV7-8	TRBJ2-7	CASSRGGTGEQYF
TRBV3-1/TRBV3-2	TRBJ1-2	CASSPRLVRGYTF
TRBV7-6	TRBJ2-7	CASSLGTAGVSYEQYF
TRBV12-3/TRBV12-4	TRBJ1-1	CASSFIANEAFF
TRBV29-1	TRBJ1-1	CSVDTRGLATEAFF
TRBV6-5	TRBJ1-1	CASGFVGGTEAFF
TRBV29-1	TRBJ1-1	CSAAAQGTEAFF
TRBV5-1	TRBJ2-3	CASSLVPGGDTQYF
TRBV5-8	TRBJ2-5	CASTKLGFETQYF
TRBV11-2	TRBJ1-1	CASSLKGVEAFF
TRBV19	TRBJ1-1	CASSRSRATEAFF
TRBV7-9	TRBJ2-7	CASSRQGEQYF
TRBV2	TRBJ2-5	CASTLGLAGQETQYF
TRBV5-4	TRBJ1-6	CASSYSGTTFNSPLHF
TRBV30	TRBJ2-7	CACDRVNGEQYF
TRBV2	TRBJ2-2	CASSEAPTGELFF
TRBV9	TRBJ2-5	CASTPGTSGGRFQETQYF